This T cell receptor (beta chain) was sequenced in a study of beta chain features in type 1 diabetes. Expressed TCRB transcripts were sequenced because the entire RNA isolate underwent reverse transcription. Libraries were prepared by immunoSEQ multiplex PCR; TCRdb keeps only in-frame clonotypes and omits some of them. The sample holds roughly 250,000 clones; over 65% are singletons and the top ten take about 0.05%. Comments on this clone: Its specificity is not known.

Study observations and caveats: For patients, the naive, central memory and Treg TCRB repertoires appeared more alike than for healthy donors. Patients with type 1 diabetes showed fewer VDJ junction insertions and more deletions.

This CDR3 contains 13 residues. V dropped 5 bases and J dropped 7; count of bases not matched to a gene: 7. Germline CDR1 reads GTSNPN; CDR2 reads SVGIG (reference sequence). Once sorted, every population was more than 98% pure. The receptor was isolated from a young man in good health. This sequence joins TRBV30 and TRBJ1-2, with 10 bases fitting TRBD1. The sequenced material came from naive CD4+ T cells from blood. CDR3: CAWGRDRGSGYTF. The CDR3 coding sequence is TGTGCCTGGGGCCGGGACAGGGGTTCTGGCTACACCTTC.